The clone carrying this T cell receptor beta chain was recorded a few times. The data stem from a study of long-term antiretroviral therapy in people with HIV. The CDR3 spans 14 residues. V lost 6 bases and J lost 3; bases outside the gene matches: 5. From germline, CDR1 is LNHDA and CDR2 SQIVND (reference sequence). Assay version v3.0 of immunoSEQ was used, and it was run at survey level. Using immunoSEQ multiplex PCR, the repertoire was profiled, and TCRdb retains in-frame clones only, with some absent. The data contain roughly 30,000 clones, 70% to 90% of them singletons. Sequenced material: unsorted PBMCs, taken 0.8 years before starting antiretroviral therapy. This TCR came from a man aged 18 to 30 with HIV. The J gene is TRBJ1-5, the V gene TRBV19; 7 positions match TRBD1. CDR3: CASSTGVINQPQHF. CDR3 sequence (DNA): TGTGCCAGTAGCACAGGGGTAATCAATCAGCCCCAGCATTTT.